One sample yielded the 16 T cell receptor beta chains listed below, sequenced in a study of blood T cell repertoires in COVID-19. This table comes from immunoSEQ multiplex PCR, and its TCRdb copy is limited to in-frame clones, with some not included. The table shows hundreds of thousands of clones, with around 83% occurring only once. Sequences were obtained from peripheral blood. These receptors originate from a man older than 75 with acute or convalescent COVID-19.

The chain links TRBV11-1 to TRBJ1-1, with D hard to call. The CDR3 totals 13 residues. The V end lost 5 bases, the J end lost 1 base, and 8 bases lay between the germline ends. Germline V gene lookup returns CDR1 SGHAT and CDR2 FQDESV (reference sequence). In nucleotides, the CDR3 is TGTGCCAGCAGCCCCGGTGGGAACACTGAAGCTTTCTTT. Amino acid sequence: CASSPGGNTEAFF. Using reference TRBV11-1 and TRBJ1-1 for the parts outside the CDR3, the full variable domain is EAEVAQSPRYKITEKSQAVAFWCDPISGHATLYWYRQILGQGPELLVQFQDESVVDDSQLPKDRFSAERLKGVDSTLKIQPAELGDSAMYLCASSPGGNTEAFFGQGTRLTVV.

The chain links TRBV24-1 to TRBJ1-5; D unclear. CDR3 length equals 13 residues. Germline V gene data show CDR1 as KGHDR and CDR2 as SFDVKD. V lost 7 bases to trimming and J lost 3 bases, with 9 bases between them. The CDR3 DNA is TGTGCCACCAGCCGACACCCCAATCAGCCCCAGCATTTT. This encodes CATSRHPNQPQHF.

The V gene is TRBV10-3, the J gene TRBJ1-2; TRBD1 matches 8 bases. V trimming: 4 bases; J trimming: 2 bases; junction bases outside the gene matches: 3. The CDR3 spans 14 residues. The germline CDR1 and CDR2 sequences are ENHRY and SYGVKD. DNA of the CDR3: TGTGCCATCAGTGGCCAGGGGGCGAACTATGGCTACACCTTC. It codes for CAISGQGANYGYTF.

V gene TRBV24-1 combines with J gene TRBJ2-7; D is unclear. Per the germline V gene, CDR1 is KGHDR and CDR2 is SFDVKD. CDR3 length: 16 amino acids. Trimming stripped 0 bases from V and 9 bases from J, with 20 bases between. The CDR3 DNA reads TGTGCCACCAGTGATTTGCATCGAAGCTTTCCTCGTGGGCAGTACTTC. It is translated as CATSDLHRSFPRGQYF.

The chain uses TRBV24-1 and TRBJ2-2; a possible D gene is TRBD1 (6 bases). Germline-derived CDR1 and CDR2 are KGHDR and SFDVKD. V lost 9 bases, J lost 5 bases, and 15 bases lay in between. This CDR3 comprises 14 residues. The CDR3 spells CATGHSTGTGELFF. The CDR3 region has the DNA TGTGCCACCGGACATTCGACAGGAACCGGGGAGCTGTTTTTT.

The rearrangement uses TRBV18 and TRBJ2-4; perhaps TRBD1 as D (5 bases). V was clipped by 3 bases and J by 3 bases, with 21 bases between them. Germline values: CDR1 KGHSH, CDR2 LQKENI. This CDR3 region has 18 residues. The CDR3 reads CASSPRLGQGFGKNIQYF. Here the CDR3 DNA reads TGTGCCAGCTCACCCCGACTGGGCCAGGGATTTGGCAAAAACATTCAGTACTTC.

There are a few counts of this clone. CDR3 coding DNA: TGTGCCAGCAGTTTATCGTGGGACAGGGTTATCTACAATGAGCAGTTCTTC. Translating it yields CASSLSWDRVIYNEQFF. The chain couples TRBV27 to TRBJ2-1; 9 bases align to TRBD1. CDR3 length: 17 residues. The junction had 6 bases not matched to a gene; V was cut back by 0 bases and J by 3 bases. The germline CDR1 and CDR2 sequences are MNHEY and SMNVEV (reference sequence).

This clone appeared a single time. The V call is TRBV10-3, the J call TRBJ2-7, with D possibly TRBD2 on 6 matching bases. CDR1 and CDR2 from the germline V gene are ENHRY and SYGVKD. This CDR3 has 14 residues. Trimming cost V 4 bases and J 0 bases, with 10 bases left between them. The CDR3 here is CAISGGTSSYEQYF. CDR3 coding DNA: TGTGCCATCAGTGGTGGGACTTCCTCCTACGAGCAGTACTTC.

J is TRBJ2-7 and V is TRBV9; 9 bases match TRBD1. The CDR3 extends over 14 amino acids. Germline values: CDR1 SGDLS, CDR2 YYNGEE. Trimming took 0 bases from V and 6 from J; bases not matched to a gene: 4. CDR3 residues: CASSVGGQGREQYF. The DNA of the CDR3 is TGTGCCAGCAGCGTAGGGGGACAGGGTCGCGAGCAGTACTTC.

This chain joins TRBV5-1 and TRBJ2-7; 9 bases are a match to TRBD2. This CDR3 spans 17 amino acids. CDR1 and CDR2 from the germline V gene are SGHRS and YFSETQ. V shed 0 bases, J shed 4 bases, and the junction held 11 bases outside the gene matches. The CDR3 spells CASSLVSGSSSPYEQYF. In DNA, the CDR3 is TGCGCCAGCAGCTTGGTTAGCGGGAGCTCATCGCCGTACGAGCAGTACTTC.

The chain carries TRBV3-1 (or the pseudogene TRBV3-2) and TRBJ2-1; 9 bases are shared with TRBD1. Germline V gene data show CDR1 as LGHDT and CDR2 as YNNKEL (reference sequence). The V segment lost 5 bases and the J segment 6 bases; nucleotides outside the gene matches: 5. This CDR3 is 14 amino acids long. The CDR3 bases are TGTGCCAGCAGCGGTTGGACAGGGGCCAATGAGCAGTTCTTC. Amino acids: CASSGWTGANEQFF.

The chain employs TRBV7-2 and TRBJ1-5; 10 bases map to TRBD1. From germline, CDR1 is SGHTA and CDR2 FQGNSA. The ends lost 0 bases at V and 7 bases at J; junction bases unmatched: 6. CDR3 length equals 16 residues. The CDR3 protein is CASSLAGTGVRQPQHF. The CDR3 region has the DNA TGTGCCAGCAGCTTAGCAGGGACAGGGGTACGGCAGCCCCAGCATTTT. The variable domain in full, completed from reference TRBV7-2 and TRBJ1-5, reads GAGVSQSPSNKVTEKGKDVELRCDPISGHTALYWYRQSLGQGLEFLIYFQGNSAPDKSGLPSDRFSAERTGGSVSTLTIQRTQQEDSAVYLCASSLAGTGVRQPQHFGDGTRLSIL.

This clone was observed a single time. The CDR3 coding sequence is TGTGCCAGCAGCCAAGTACAGGGGGGCACTGAAGCTTTCTTT. As protein: CASSQVQGGTEAFF. The chain employs TRBV3-1 (or the pseudogene TRBV3-2) and TRBJ1-1; 8 bases match TRBD1. Germline V gene lookup returns CDR1 LGHDT and CDR2 YNNKEL (reference sequence). The ends lost 1 base at V and 4 bases at J; junction bases unmatched: 2. The CDR3 loop spans 14 amino acids.

This sequence joins TRBV25-1 and TRBJ1-2; D is ambiguous. Germline V gene lookup returns CDR1 MGHDK and CDR2 SYGVNS. Trimming took 6 bases from V and 5 from J, leaving 13 bases between them. This CDR3 spans 13 amino acids. CDR3 sequence (DNA): TGTGCCAGCAGCCAGGACGGAGGGTATGGCTACACCTTC. It encodes CASSQDGGYGYTF.

The V and J genes are TRBV7-6 and TRBJ1-3, with 8 bases matching TRBD1. The germline V gene has CDR1 SGHVS and CDR2 FNYEAQ. The J segment lost 5 bases and the V segment lost 1 base, leaving 7 bases of the junction unmatched. The CDR3 totals 16 residues. CDR3 bases: TGTGCCAGCAGCTTAGAACCAACAGGGGGTAGAAACACCATATATTTT. It is translated as CASSLEPTGGRNTIYF.

The rearrangement joins TRBV6-5 to TRBJ2-7, with 7 bases matching TRBD1. Germline loops: CDR1 MNHEY, CDR2 SVGAGI. This CDR3 has 15 amino acids. The V segment lost 8 bases and the J segment 0 bases; nucleotides outside the gene matches: 10. The DNA for the CDR3 is TGTGCCAGCCGTCCCCAACAGGGGCACTCCTACGAGCAGTACTTC. Its protein is CASRPQQGHSYEQYF.